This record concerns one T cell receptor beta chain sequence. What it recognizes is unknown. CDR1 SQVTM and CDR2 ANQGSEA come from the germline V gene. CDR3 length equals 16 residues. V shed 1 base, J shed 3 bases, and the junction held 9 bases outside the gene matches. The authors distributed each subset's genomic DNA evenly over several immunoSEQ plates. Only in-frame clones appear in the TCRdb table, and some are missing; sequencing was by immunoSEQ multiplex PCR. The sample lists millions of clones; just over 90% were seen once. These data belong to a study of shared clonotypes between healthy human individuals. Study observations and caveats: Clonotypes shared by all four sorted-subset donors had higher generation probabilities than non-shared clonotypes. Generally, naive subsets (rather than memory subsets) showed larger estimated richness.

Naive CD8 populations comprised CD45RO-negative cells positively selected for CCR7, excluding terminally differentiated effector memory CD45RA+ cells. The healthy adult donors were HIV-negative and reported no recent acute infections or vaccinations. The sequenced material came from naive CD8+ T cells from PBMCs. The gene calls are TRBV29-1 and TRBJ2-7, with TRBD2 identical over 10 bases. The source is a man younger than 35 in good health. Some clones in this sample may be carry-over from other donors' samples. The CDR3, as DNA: TGCAGCGTTGAAGTCCCGCTAGCGGGAGCTCTCTACGAGCAGTACTTC. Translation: CSVEVPLAGALYEQYF.